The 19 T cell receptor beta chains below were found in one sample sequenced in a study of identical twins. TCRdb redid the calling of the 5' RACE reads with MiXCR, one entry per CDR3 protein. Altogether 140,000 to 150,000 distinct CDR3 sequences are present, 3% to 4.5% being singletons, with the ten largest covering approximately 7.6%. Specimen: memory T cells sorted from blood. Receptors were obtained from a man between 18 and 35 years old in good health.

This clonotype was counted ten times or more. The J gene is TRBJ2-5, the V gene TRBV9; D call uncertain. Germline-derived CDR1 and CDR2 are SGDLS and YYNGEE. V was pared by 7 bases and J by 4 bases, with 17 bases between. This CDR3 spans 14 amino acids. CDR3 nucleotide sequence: TGTGCCAGCGCCCTAGGGCAGGTTGTAGAGACCCAGTACTTC. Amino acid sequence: CASALGQVVETQYF.

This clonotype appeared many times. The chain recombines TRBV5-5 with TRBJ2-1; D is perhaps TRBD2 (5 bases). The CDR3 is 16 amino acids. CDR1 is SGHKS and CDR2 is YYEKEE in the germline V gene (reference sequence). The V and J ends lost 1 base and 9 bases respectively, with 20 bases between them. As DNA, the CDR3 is TGTGCCAGCAGCTTGATTTGGACCCCCGGAGAGGGTGAGCAGTTCTTC. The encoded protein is CASSLIWTPGEGEQFF.

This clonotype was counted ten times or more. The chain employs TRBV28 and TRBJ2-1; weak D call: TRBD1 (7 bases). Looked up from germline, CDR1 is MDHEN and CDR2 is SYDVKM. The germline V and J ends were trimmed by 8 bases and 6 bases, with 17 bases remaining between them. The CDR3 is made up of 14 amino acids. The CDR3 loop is CASVGGGVLNEQFF. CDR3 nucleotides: TGTGCCAGCGTTGGAGGGGGCGTACTCAATGAGCAGTTCTTC.

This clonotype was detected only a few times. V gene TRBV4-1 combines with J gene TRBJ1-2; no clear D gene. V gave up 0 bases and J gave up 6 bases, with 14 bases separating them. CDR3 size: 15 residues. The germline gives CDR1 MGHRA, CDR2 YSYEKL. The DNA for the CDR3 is TGCGCCAGCAGCCAAGATCCAGCGACATGGAATGGCTACACCTTC. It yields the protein CASSQDPATWNGYTF.

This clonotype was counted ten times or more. This CDR3 reads CASSVGAVSQPQHF. CDR3 in DNA: TGTGCCAGCAGCGTAGGGGCAGTGTCTCAGCCCCAGCATTTT. The chain joins TRBV9 to TRBJ1-5; D gene ambiguous. V gave up 0 bases and J gave up 6 bases, with 10 bases separating them. The CDR3 contains 14 residues. Germline V gene sequence: CDR1 SGDLS, CDR2 YYNGEE.

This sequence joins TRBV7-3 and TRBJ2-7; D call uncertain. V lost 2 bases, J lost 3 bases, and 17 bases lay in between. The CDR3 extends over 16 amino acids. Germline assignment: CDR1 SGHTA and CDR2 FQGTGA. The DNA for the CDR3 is TGTGCCAGCAGCTTAGAGTCCGGGCGGAGATACTACGAGCAGTACTTC. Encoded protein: CASSLESGRRYYEQYF.

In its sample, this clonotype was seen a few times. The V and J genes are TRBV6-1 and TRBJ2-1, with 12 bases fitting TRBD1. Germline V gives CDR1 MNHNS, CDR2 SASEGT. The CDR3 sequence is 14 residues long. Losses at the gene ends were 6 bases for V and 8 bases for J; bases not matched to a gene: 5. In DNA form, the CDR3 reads TGTGCCAGCAGCCGGGGACAGGGGGCGGATGAGCAGTTCTTC. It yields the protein CASSRGQGADEQFF.

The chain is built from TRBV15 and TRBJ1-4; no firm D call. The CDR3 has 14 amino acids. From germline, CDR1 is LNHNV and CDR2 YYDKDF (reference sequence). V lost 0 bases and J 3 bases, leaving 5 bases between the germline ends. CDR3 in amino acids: CATSRESSNEKLFF. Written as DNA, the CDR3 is TGTGCCACCAGCAGAGAGTCATCTAATGAAAAACTGTTTTTT.

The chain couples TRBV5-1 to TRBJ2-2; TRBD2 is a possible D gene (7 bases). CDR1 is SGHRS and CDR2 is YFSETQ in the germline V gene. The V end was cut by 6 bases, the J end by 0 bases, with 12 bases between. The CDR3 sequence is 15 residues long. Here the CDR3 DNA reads TGCGCCAGCATGCCCGGGGGGCCGAACACCGGGGAGCTGTTTTTT. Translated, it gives CASMPGGPNTGELFF.

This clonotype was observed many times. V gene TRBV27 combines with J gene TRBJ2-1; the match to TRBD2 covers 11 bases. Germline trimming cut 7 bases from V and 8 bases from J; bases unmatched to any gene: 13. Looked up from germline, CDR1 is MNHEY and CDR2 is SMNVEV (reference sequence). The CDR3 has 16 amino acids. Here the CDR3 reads CASNRLAGGRGDEQFF. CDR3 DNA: TGTGCCAGCAATCGGCTAGCGGGAGGCCGTGGGGATGAGCAGTTCTTC.

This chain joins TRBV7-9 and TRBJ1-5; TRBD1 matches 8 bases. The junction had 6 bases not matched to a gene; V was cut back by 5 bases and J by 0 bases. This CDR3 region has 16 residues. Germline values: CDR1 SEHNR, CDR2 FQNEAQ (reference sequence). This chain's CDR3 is CASSPTGGLSNQPQHF. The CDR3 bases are TGTGCCAGCAGCCCAACAGGGGGACTTAGCAATCAGCCCCAGCATTTT.

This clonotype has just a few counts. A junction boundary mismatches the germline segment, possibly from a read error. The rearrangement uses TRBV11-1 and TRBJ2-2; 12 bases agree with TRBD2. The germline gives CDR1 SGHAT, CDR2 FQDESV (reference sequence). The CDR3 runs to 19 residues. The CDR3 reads CSSSLATKLAGGFTGELFF. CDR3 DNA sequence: TGTTCCAGCAGCTTAGCCACCAAACTAGCGGGAGGTTTCACCGGGGAGCTGTTTTTT.

The CDR3 DNA follows: TGCGCCAGCAGCCAAGAGGCTAGCGGGAGGGACGAGCAGTACTTC. As protein: CASSQEASGRDEQYF. This chain connects TRBV4-3 to TRBJ2-7; 12 nucleotides line up with TRBD2. CDR1 is LGHNA and CDR2 is YSLEER in the germline V gene. After removal of 0 bases from V and 5 bases from J, the junction contained 2 bases not matched to a gene. The CDR3 loop spans 15 amino acids.

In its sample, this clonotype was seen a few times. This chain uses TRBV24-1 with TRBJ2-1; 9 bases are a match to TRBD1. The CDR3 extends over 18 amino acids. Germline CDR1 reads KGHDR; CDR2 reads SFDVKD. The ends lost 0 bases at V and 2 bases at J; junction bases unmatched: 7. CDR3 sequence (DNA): TGTGCCACCAGTGATTTGTTTACGGGGACAGGGACCTACAATGAGCAGTTCTTC. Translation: CATSDLFTGTGTYNEQFF.

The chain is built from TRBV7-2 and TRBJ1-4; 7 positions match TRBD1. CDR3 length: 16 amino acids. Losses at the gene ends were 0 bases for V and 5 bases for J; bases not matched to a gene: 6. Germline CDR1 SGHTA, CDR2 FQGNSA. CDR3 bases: TGTGCCAGCAGCTTAGCTTTGACAGGGCTGAATGAAAAACTGTTTTTT. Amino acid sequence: CASSLALTGLNEKLFF.

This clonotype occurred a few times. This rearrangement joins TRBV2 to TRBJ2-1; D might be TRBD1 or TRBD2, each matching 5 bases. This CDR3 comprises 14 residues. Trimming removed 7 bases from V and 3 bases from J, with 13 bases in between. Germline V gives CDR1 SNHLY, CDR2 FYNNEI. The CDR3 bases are TGTGCCAGCACTGGGACGGGGATCTACAATGAGCAGTTCTTC. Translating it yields CASTGTGIYNEQFF.

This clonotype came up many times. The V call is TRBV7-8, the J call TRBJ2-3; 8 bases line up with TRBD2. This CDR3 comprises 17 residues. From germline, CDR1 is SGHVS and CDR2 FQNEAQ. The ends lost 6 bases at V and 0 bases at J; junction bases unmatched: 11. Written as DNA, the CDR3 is TGTGCCAGCAGTCGACGGCCGGCTAGCGGGAGCACAGATACGCAGTATTTT. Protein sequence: CASSRRPASGSTDTQYF.

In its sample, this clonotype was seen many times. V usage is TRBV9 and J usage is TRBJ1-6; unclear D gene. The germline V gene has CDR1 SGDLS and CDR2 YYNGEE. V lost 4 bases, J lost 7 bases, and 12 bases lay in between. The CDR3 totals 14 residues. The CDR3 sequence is CASSFRDTNSPLHF. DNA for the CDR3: TGTGCCAGCAGCTTTCGGGATACCAATTCACCCCTCCACTTT. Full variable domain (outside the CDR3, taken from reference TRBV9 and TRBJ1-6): DSGVTQTPKHLITATGQRVTLRCSPRSGDLSVYWYQQSLDQGLQFLIQYYNGEERAKGNILERFSAQQFPDLHSELNLSSLELGDSALYFCASSFRDTNSPLHFGNGTRLTVT.

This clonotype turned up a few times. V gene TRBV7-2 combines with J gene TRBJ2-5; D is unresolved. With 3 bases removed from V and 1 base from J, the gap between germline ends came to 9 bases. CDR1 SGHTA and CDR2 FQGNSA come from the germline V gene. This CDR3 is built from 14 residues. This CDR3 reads CASSLASTQETQYF. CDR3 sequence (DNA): TGTGCCAGCAGCTTGGCCAGCACCCAAGAGACCCAGTACTTC.